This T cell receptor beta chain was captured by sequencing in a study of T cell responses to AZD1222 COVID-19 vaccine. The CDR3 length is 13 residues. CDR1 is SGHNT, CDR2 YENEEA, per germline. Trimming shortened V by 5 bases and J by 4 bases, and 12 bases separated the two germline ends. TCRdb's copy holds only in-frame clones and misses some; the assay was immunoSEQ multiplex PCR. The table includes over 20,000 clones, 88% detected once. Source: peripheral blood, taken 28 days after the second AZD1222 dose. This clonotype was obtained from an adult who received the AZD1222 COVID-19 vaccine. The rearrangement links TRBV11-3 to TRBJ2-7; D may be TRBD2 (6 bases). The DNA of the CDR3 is TGTGCCAGCAGCGCGGGACGGGAATACGAGCAGTACTTC. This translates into CASSAGREYEQYF.